This entry concerns a single T cell receptor (beta chain). Germline V lookup: CDR1 MDHEN, CDR2 SYDVKM. This CDR3 region has 16 residues. V lost 6 bases, J lost 8 bases, and 23 bases lay in between. TCRdb's copy holds only in-frame clones and misses some; the assay was immunoSEQ multiplex PCR. The data show about 40,000 clones, more than 85% seen once. These data originate in a study of T cell changes during pregnancy in multiple sclerosis. The sequencing here drew on CD8+ T cells from peripheral blood mononuclear cells, taken in the third trimester of pregnancy. The rearrangement uses TRBV28 and TRBJ2-1, with D maybe TRBD2 (6 bases). This TCR was sampled from a female donor with multiple sclerosis, enrolled in a pregnancy study. CDR3 amino acids: CASSPFGAGSGDEQFF. CDR3 DNA sequence: TGTGCCAGCAGCCCTTTCGGGGCGGGGAGTGGGGATGAGCAGTTCTTC. Using reference TRBV28 and TRBJ2-1 for the parts outside the CDR3, the full variable domain is DVKVTQSSRYLVKRTGEKVFLECVQDMDHENMFWYRQDPGLGLRLIYFSYDVKMKEKGDIPEGYSVSREKKERFSLILESASTNQTSMYLCASSPFGAGSGDEQFFGPGTRLTVL.